This T cell receptor (beta chain) emerged from a study of T cell repertoires in cytomegalovirus infection. Study-wide context: Signatures in public TCR beta sequences pointed to both CMV infection and matching HLA type.

TCRdb recomputed calls from the reads with MiXCR, one row per CDR3 protein. The table lists 630,000 or so distinct CDR3 sequences, 24% of them singletons, with around 7.6% in the top ten. Concerning this clonotype: Its antigen is undetermined.

Study outcomes and limitations: HLA-C-restricted CMV-specific TCR beta clonotypes prevailed in the ex vivo response. Identification of carriers of CMV plus the relevant HLA was performed using cumulative public TCR beta family frequency.

This TCR was recovered from a human donor in good health (CMV status not recorded). Some clones in this sample may be carry-over from other donors' samples. The sample comprised CD8+ T cells from PBMCs.

The CDR3: CASSLRRTPTSTDTQYF. DNA for the CDR3: TGTGCCAGCAGCTTAAGGAGGACACCAACTAGCACAGATACGCAGTATTTT. The chain has TRBV11-3 and TRBJ2-3; D might be TRBD1 or TRBD2, each matching 5 bases. Germline V gives CDR1 SGHNT, CDR2 YENEEA. The CDR3 is made up of 17 amino acids. Trimming pared 2 bases from V and 0 bases from J, leaving 15 bases between. Drawing the rest from reference TRBV11-3 and TRBJ2-3, the complete variable domain is EAGVVQSPRYKIIEKKQPVAFWCNPISGHNTLYWYLQNLGQGPELLIRYENEEAVDDSQLPKDRFSAERLKGVDSTLKIQPAELGDSAVYLCASSLRRTPTSTDTQYFGPGTRLTVL.